These 18 T cell receptor beta chains were all obtained from the same sample, sequenced in a study of cytomegalovirus exposure and HLA in healthy donors. Use of 60 Vbeta and 13 Jbeta primers characterized the PCR. Profiled with immunoSEQ multiplex PCR; TCRdb holds only in-frame clones, not every one. The table includes roughly 170,000 clones, 80% detected once. The sample comprised PBMCs. These receptors originate from a man aged 30 to 39 in good health and CMV-seronegative.

This chain links TRBV10-3 with TRBJ1-5, with 8 bases that match TRBD1. The CDR3 length is 14 residues. The trim removed 8 bases at V and 6 bases at J, leaving 9 bases unmatched. Germline loops: CDR1 ENHRY, CDR2 SYGVKD. CDR3 region: CAISDRGPLQPQHF. The CDR3 bases are TGTGCCATCTCCGACAGGGGACCTCTTCAGCCCCAGCATTTT.

V and J are TRBV5-1 and TRBJ1-1, with D perhaps matching TRBD1 (5 bases). This CDR3 has 15 amino acids. Germline V gene lookup returns CDR1 SGHRS and CDR2 YFSETQ. V dropped 6 bases and J dropped 1 base, with 16 bases sitting between them. Written as DNA, the CDR3 is TGCGCCAGCACCTTCTCGGGGGGTCCGAACACTGAAGCTTTCTTT. It specifies CASTFSGGPNTEAFF. The whole variable domain, remainder taken from reference TRBV5-1 and TRBJ1-1, is KAGVTQTPRYLIKTRGQQVTLSCSPISGHRSVSWYQQTPGQGLQFLFEYFSETQRNKGNFPGRFSGRQFSNSRSEMNVSTLELGDSALYLCASTFSGGPNTEAFFGQGTRLTVV.

This clone was found a few times. V and J are TRBV7-3 and TRBJ2-1, with a possible D match to TRBD2 (6 bases). V lost 3 bases and J lost 6, with 15 bases in between. The CDR3 totals 15 residues. CDR1 and CDR2 from the germline V gene are SGHTA and FQGTGA. Here the CDR3 DNA reads TGTGCCAGCAGCTTTACCGGGGGTCTGGTCAATGAGCAGTTCTTC. Its protein is CASSFTGGLVNEQFF.

This rearrangement joins TRBV30 to TRBJ1-2, with 9 bases matching TRBD1. This CDR3 contains 14 residues. CDR1 and CDR2 from the germline V gene are GTSNPN and SVGIG (reference sequence). Unmatched junction bases numbered 2, after V lost 1 base and J lost 2 bases. The CDR3 spells CAWSADRGNYGYTF. The CDR3 nucleotides are TGTGCCTGGAGTGCTGACAGGGGGAACTATGGCTACACCTTC.

The chain has TRBV30 and TRBJ1-6; a possible D gene is TRBD1 (6 bases). The CDR3 has 14 residues. V was trimmed by 0 bases and J by 7 bases, leaving 10 bases between them. Germline lookup yields CDR1 GTSNPN and CDR2 SVGIG (reference sequence). For the CDR3, the DNA is TGTGCCTGGAGTGTACGGCAGGGGAATTCACCCCTCCACTTT. Its protein is CAWSVRQGNSPLHF.

The rearrangement joins TRBV7-2 to TRBJ2-1; 7 nucleotides agree with TRBD1. The CDR3 totals 16 residues. The germline CDR1 and CDR2 sequences are SGHTA and FQGNSA. V trimming: 4 bases; J trimming: 5 bases; junction bases outside the gene matches: 11. CDR3 DNA sequence: TGTGCCAGCAGCTCCCGCAGGGGGACGAGAAACAATGAGCAGTTCTTC. Translated: CASSSRRGTRNNEQFF. The full variable domain, in which reference TRBV7-2 and TRBJ2-1 provide the parts outside the CDR3, is GAGVSQSPSNKVTEKGKDVELRCDPISGHTALYWYRQSLGQGLEFLIYFQGNSAPDKSGLPSDRFSAERTGGSVSTLTIQRTQQEDSAVYLCASSSRRGTRNNEQFFGPGTRLTVL.

This chain uses TRBV7-2 with TRBJ2-7, with D possibly matching TRBD1 (6 bases). The CDR3 contains 15 residues. Germline CDR1 and CDR2: SGHTA and FQGNSA. Trimming removed 1 base from V and 4 bases from J, with 14 bases in between. CDR3 coding DNA: TGTGCCAGCAGCTTAGATGGGGGCTTAAATTACGAGCAGTACTTC. Protein sequence: CASSLDGGLNYEQYF.

V usage is TRBV6-5 and J usage is TRBJ2-7, with D perhaps TRBD2 (5 bases). V was shortened by 3 bases and J by 0 bases, with 15 bases between the two germline ends. CDR1 and CDR2 (germline): MNHEY, SVGAGI. The CDR3 has 16 residues. The CDR3 is CASSYGRWRSSYEQYF. In DNA form, the CDR3 reads TGTGCCAGCAGTTATGGTCGGTGGAGGAGCTCCTACGAGCAGTACTTC.

This chain uses TRBV7-2 with TRBJ2-1; perhaps TRBD2 as D (7 bases). Germline values: CDR1 SGHTA, CDR2 FQGNSA. The CDR3 is made up of 15 amino acids. V was pared by 6 bases and J by 8 bases, with 20 bases between. CDR3 in amino acids: CASSSLGGGRDEQFF. As DNA, the CDR3 is TGTGCCAGCAGTTCCTTAGGGGGAGGGCGGGATGAGCAGTTCTTC. The entire variable domain, with the rest obtained from reference TRBV7-2 and TRBJ2-1, is as follows: GAGVSQSPSNKVTEKGKDVELRCDPISGHTALYWYRQSLGQGLEFLIYFQGNSAPDKSGLPSDRFSAERTGGSVSTLTIQRTQQEDSAVYLCASSSLGGGRDEQFFGPGTRLTVL.

This rearrangement joins TRBV5-8 to TRBJ2-7, with 8 bases matching TRBD2. After removal of 7 bases from V and 5 bases from J, the junction contained 11 bases not matched to a gene. This CDR3 comprises 14 residues. CDR1 and CDR2 from the germline V gene are SGHTS and YDEGEE. The CDR3, as DNA: TGTGCCAGCGGGCGGGCGGGAGGTCGCCACGAGCAGTACTTC. This encodes CASGRAGGRHEQYF.

The V and J genes are TRBV4-3 and TRBJ2-3, with unresolved D. The V and J ends lost 2 bases and 5 bases respectively, with 8 bases between them. Per germline, CDR1 LGHNA and CDR2 YSLEER. The CDR3 runs to 13 residues. Here the CDR3 DNA reads TGCGCCAGCAGCCAACGCCACGGAGATACGCAGTATTTT. It translates to CASSQRHGDTQYF.

This chain connects TRBV2 to TRBJ2-7; possibly TRBD1 for D (6 bases). From germline, CDR1 is SNHLY and CDR2 FYNNEI. The CDR3 loop spans 16 amino acids. V gave up 3 bases and J gave up 4 bases, with 19 bases separating them. Here the CDR3 DNA reads TGTGCCAGCAGTGAGCTCTCAGGGGCACTCCATTACGAGCAGTACTTC. Translating gives CASSELSGALHYEQYF.

The genes are TRBV5-4 and TRBJ2-6; a possible D gene is TRBD2 (5 bases). Germline V lookup: CDR1 SGHNT, CDR2 YYREEE (reference sequence). The germline V and J ends were trimmed by 4 bases and 0 bases, with 8 bases remaining between them. CDR3 length: 15 amino acids. CDR3 loop: CASSVGNSGANVLTF. In DNA, the CDR3 is TGTGCCAGCAGCGTCGGGAACTCTGGGGCCAACGTCCTGACTTTC.

The gene calls are TRBV10-3 and TRBJ2-3; TRBD2 might be the D (7 bases). Trimming cost V 0 bases and J 9 bases, with 13 bases left between them. Germline assignment: CDR1 ENHRY and CDR2 SYGVKD. This CDR3 spans 14 amino acids. Here the CDR3 reads CAISESGGAGTQYF. The CDR3 bases are TGTGCCATCAGTGAGTCAGGGGGGGCCGGAACGCAGTATTTT.

The chain joins TRBV5-1 to TRBJ2-7, with TRBD1 identical over 10 bases. The CDR3 totals 14 residues. The germline CDR1 and CDR2 sequences are SGHRS and YFSETQ. V was pared by 3 bases and J by 5 bases, with 5 bases of the junction left unmatched. The CDR3 DNA sequence: TGCGCCAGCAGCTCAGGACAGGGGGTCGACGAGCAGTACTTC. Protein product: CASSSGQGVDEQYF. Full variable domain (remainder filled in from reference TRBV5-1 and TRBJ2-7): KAGVTQTPRYLIKTRGQQVTLSCSPISGHRSVSWYQQTPGQGLQFLFEYFSETQRNKGNFPGRFSGRQFSNSRSEMNVSTLELGDSALYLCASSSGQGVDEQYFGPGTRLTVT.

The chain joins TRBV5-6 to TRBJ1-5; D ambiguous. The CDR3 covers 14 residues. Germline CDR1 reads SGHDT; CDR2 reads YYEEEE. V gave up 1 base and J gave up 0 bases, with 5 bases separating them. CDR3 amino acids: CASSLLSSNQPQHF. The CDR3 DNA reads TGTGCCAGCAGCTTGTTATCTAGCAATCAGCCCCAGCATTTT.

V gene TRBV5-4 combines with J gene TRBJ2-5; TRBD2 matches at 8 bases. The germline CDR1 and CDR2 sequences are SGHNT and YYREEE (reference sequence). The CDR3 is 17 amino acids. The V and J ends lost 4 bases and 6 bases, in that order; junction bases with no gene match: 17. CDR3 coding DNA: TGTGCCAGCAGCACGCCGGGGGGGGTGGGGGTCATGAAGACCCAGTACTTC. Amino acids: CASSTPGGVGVMKTQYF.

The chain links TRBV29-1 to TRBJ2-2; perhaps TRBD2 as D (6 bases). From germline, CDR1 is SQVTM and CDR2 ANQGSEA. This CDR3 comprises 12 residues. V was clipped by 4 bases and J by 5 bases, with 8 bases between them. The CDR3 sequence is CSVASGTGELFF. The CDR3, as DNA: TGCAGCGTTGCGAGCGGGACCGGGGAGCTGTTTTTT.